These 9 T cell receptor beta chains originate from one sample sequenced in a study of control samples from healthy donors and cancer patients. The table came from immunoSEQ multiplex PCR; TCRdb's copy has only in-frame clones and leaves some out. The sample shows 130,000 or so clones, 80% to 90% of them seen only once. The sample consisted of blood. These receptors originate from a man aged 55 to 70 in good health.

The chain carries TRBV9 and TRBJ1-6; D is undetermined. Germline V CDR1 and CDR2: SGDLS, YYNGEE. This CDR3 has 13 residues. V was trimmed by 4 bases and J by 7 bases, leaving 9 bases between them. As DNA, the CDR3 is TGTGCCAGCAGCACCCAACAGAATTCACCCCTCCACTTT. This encodes CASSTQQNSPLHF.

This chain connects TRBV24-1 to TRBJ2-7; 7 nucleotides match TRBD1. V was clipped by 8 bases and J by 0 bases; unmatched bases: 3. This CDR3 spans 13 amino acids. Germline CDR1 and CDR2: KGHDR and SFDVKD. CDR3 DNA: TGTGCCACCACCGGGACAGTCTCCTACGAGCAGTACTTC. It is translated as CATTGTVSYEQYF.

The rearrangement joins TRBV19 to TRBJ1-1; no firm D call. Germline-derived CDR1 and CDR2 are LNHDA and SQIVND (reference sequence). The V end was cut by 7 bases, the J end by 3 bases, with 12 bases between. The CDR3 is 13 amino acids. The CDR3 DNA sequence: TGTGCCAGTACCCTATTTGGGGACACTGAAGCTTTCTTT. Translating it yields CASTLFGDTEAFF.

The chain combines TRBV30 with TRBJ2-3, with unresolved D. Germline V gives CDR1 GTSNPN, CDR2 SVGIG (reference sequence). The CDR3 consists of 11 residues. V gave up 0 bases and J gave up 6 bases, with 4 bases separating them. CDR3 DNA sequence: TGTGCCTGGAGTGTATCTGATACGCAGTATTTT. Its translation is CAWSVSDTQYF.

This clone has only one observation. This chain connects TRBV5-4 to TRBJ1-6, with unresolved D. The V end was cut by 2 bases, the J end by 5 bases, with 17 bases between. The germline CDR1 and CDR2 sequences are SGHNT and YYREEE (reference sequence). The length of the CDR3 is 17 residues. The CDR3 is CASSFLAARSDNSPLHF. The DNA of the CDR3 is TGTGCCAGCAGCTTTCTTGCAGCACGAAGTGATAATTCACCCCTCCACTTT.

The V and J genes are TRBV6-5 and TRBJ1-1, with a weak D call TRBD1 (6 bases). The germline V gene has CDR1 MNHEY and CDR2 SVGAGI. The germline V and J ends were trimmed by 6 bases and 4 bases, with 12 bases remaining between them. The CDR3 extends over 13 amino acids. The CDR3 is CASRIGTSTEAFF. The CDR3 region has the DNA TGTGCCAGCAGGATCGGGACAAGCACTGAAGCTTTCTTT.

The chain employs TRBV25-1 and TRBJ1-2, with D perhaps matching TRBD1 (5 bases). Germline values: CDR1 MGHDK, CDR2 SYGVNS. V gave up 3 bases and J gave up 3 bases, with 11 bases separating them. CDR3 length: 14 residues. DNA for the CDR3: TGTGCCAGCAGTGACGGTCAGGGTTACTATGGCTACACCTTC. The encoded protein is CASSDGQGYYGYTF.

The gene calls are TRBV27 and TRBJ1-4; D is undetermined. The germline gives CDR1 MNHEY, CDR2 SMNVEV (reference sequence). CDR3 size: 15 residues. Trimming shortened V by 6 bases and J by 0 bases, and 11 bases separated the two germline ends. For the CDR3, the DNA is TGTGCCAGCAGGGCCTATCGGGCAACTAATGAAAAACTGTTTTTT. Translating gives CASRAYRATNEKLFF.

The V gene is TRBV14, the J gene TRBJ1-5; D remains unclear. The CDR3 is 13 residues long. The V gene's germline CDR1 is SGHDN and CDR2 FVKESK. Trimming pared 3 bases from V and 5 bases from J, leaving 8 bases between. As DNA, the CDR3 is TGTGCCAGCAGCCAGGGAGGGCATCAGCCCCAGCATTTT. Its translation: CASSQGGHQPQHF.